Listed here are 29 T cell receptor beta chains from one sample, sequenced in a study of cytotoxic CD8 clonotypes in ibrutinib-treated CLL (dated by TCRdb to the early 2020s). The time point label, as the study defines it: approximately 25 months on ibrutinib. Preparation of the library involved the immunoSEQ multiplex PCR assay. As stored in TCRdb, this immuneACCESS dataset retains in-frame rearrangements with V and J assigned. A fraction of the clones does not appear; measured against another copy, unresolved V genes explain less than half of the discrepancy, and the remainder lacks a known reason. In all, the sample holds about 130,000 clones, and over 75% of those were seen once. The top ten constitute roughly 2% of the sample. The sample in question was PBMCs, obtained after 24 months of ibrutinib treatment. Receptor source: a human donor with chronic lymphocytic leukemia.

The V and J genes are TRBV28 and TRBJ1-6, with TRBD1 matching 8 bases. The CDR3 extends over 15 amino acids. Germline CDR1 and CDR2: MDHEN and SYDVKM. V dropped 5 bases and J dropped 5; count of bases not matched to a gene: 5. This CDR3 is CASSPGDRNNSPLHF. CDR3 DNA: TGTGCCAGCAGTCCTGGGGACAGGAATAATTCACCCCTCCACTTT.

The chain uses TRBV7-9 and TRBJ2-5; D tentatively reads TRBD1 or TRBD2 (6 bases each). V lost 6 bases and J 8 bases, leaving 25 bases between the germline ends. CDR3 length equals 16 residues. Germline values: CDR1 SEHNR, CDR2 FQNEAQ (reference sequence). The CDR3 is CASSSGAGIGYQTQYF. As DNA, the CDR3 is TGTGCCAGCAGTTCAGGGGCGGGAATAGGGTACCAAACCCAGTACTTC.

The J gene is TRBJ2-4, the V gene TRBV4-2; 7 bases line up with TRBD1. V lost 0 bases, J lost 1 base, and 9 bases stayed unmatched. Per the germline V gene, CDR1 is LGHNA and CDR2 is YNFKEQ. The CDR3 extends over 18 amino acids. The chain's CDR3 is CASSQDVQGYSAKNIQYF. In nucleotides, the CDR3 is TGTGCCAGCAGCCAAGATGTACAGGGGTACTCGGCCAAAAACATTCAGTACTTC.

This clone has a handful of counts. The rearrangement joins TRBV4-1 to TRBJ2-1; 11 nucleotides align to TRBD2. Germline V gene lookup returns CDR1 MGHRA and CDR2 YSYEKL. J lost 8 bases, V lost 0 bases, and 9 bases had no gene match. This CDR3 contains 17 residues. This CDR3 is CASSQDPPLAGGHEQFF. The CDR3 nucleotides read TGCGCCAGCAGCCAAGATCCGCCTCTAGCGGGGGGACATGAGCAGTTCTTC.

Turning to this clone: Additional DNA sequences in this sample encode the identical CDR3. This rearrangement joins TRBV5-1 to TRBJ2-5, with 7 bases identical to TRBD1. This CDR3 region has 15 residues. J gave up 2 bases and V 0 bases, and 4 bases lay outside the gene matches. From germline, CDR1 is SGHRS and CDR2 YFSETQ. In DNA form, the CDR3 reads TGCGCCAGCAGCTTGGGAGTCAGGGGGCAAGAGACCCAGTACTTC. Translated: CASSLGVRGQETQYF.

The rearrangement uses TRBV18 and TRBJ2-2; perhaps TRBD2 as D (5 bases). Germline V lookup: CDR1 KGHSH, CDR2 LQKENI. Deletions cut 3 bases from V and 7 bases from J, with 15 bases between. CDR3 length: 15 residues. The DNA for the CDR3 is TGTGCCAGCTCACCCGGACGCTTCCGGGACGGGGAGCTGTTTTTT. It yields the protein CASSPGRFRDGELFF.

The chain combines TRBV10-1 with TRBJ2-7; tentatively, D is TRBD1 (5 bases). Trimming removed 6 bases from V and 0 bases from J, with 15 bases in between. The CDR3 extends over 15 amino acids. Per germline, CDR1 WNHNN and CDR2 SYGVQD (reference sequence). This CDR3 reads CASSHTGISSYEQYF. The CDR3 nucleotides read TGCGCCAGCAGCCACACAGGAATCAGCTCCTACGAGCAGTACTTC.

The chain joins TRBV7-9 to TRBJ2-3; tentative D call: TRBD1 (6 bases). Germline CDR1 SEHNR, CDR2 FQNEAQ (reference sequence). Deletions cut 5 bases from V and 1 base from J, with 13 bases between. The CDR3 is made up of 15 amino acids. CDR3 nucleotide sequence: TGTGCCAGCAGCCTAGACAGGCCGGGCACAGATACGCAGTATTTT. Protein: CASSLDRPGTDTQYF.

The gene calls are TRBV7-9 and TRBJ1-4; 7 bases agree with TRBD1. This CDR3 comprises 16 residues. Germline V gene data show CDR1 as SEHNR and CDR2 as FQNEAQ (reference sequence). The J segment lost 0 bases and the V segment lost 5 bases, leaving 6 bases of the junction unmatched. CDR3 nucleotide sequence: TGTGCCAGCAGCCGAAGGACAGGATCAACTAATGAAAAACTGTTTTTT. Encoded protein: CASSRRTGSTNEKLFF.

This clone was counted a single time. This chain links TRBV29-1 with TRBJ2-7; D uncertain. The CDR3 runs to 13 residues. V lost 1 base and J 6 bases, leaving 13 bases between the germline ends. Germline assignment: CDR1 SQVTM and CDR2 ANQGSEA. The CDR3 here is CSVEGAGLSEQYF. The CDR3 nucleotides are TGCAGCGTTGAAGGGGCAGGTCTCAGCGAGCAGTACTTC.

Ten or more counts support this clone. The chain has TRBV28 and TRBJ2-7; maybe TRBD1 (6 bases). The CDR3 has 15 residues. Germline V gene lookup returns CDR1 MDHEN and CDR2 SYDVKM. Trimming took off 8 bases at V and 4 bases at J, with 21 bases between the two ends. The CDR3 DNA sequence: TGTGCCAGCGCCGTAGCTTCAGGGGATCGGTACGAGCAGTACTTC. This encodes CASAVASGDRYEQYF.

This clone was counted once. This sequence joins TRBV19 and TRBJ2-7, with 9 bases matching TRBD1. The CDR3 length is 15 residues. Trimming took 5 bases from V and 2 from J; bases not matched to a gene: 7. Germline V gene lookup returns CDR1 LNHDA and CDR2 SQIVND (reference sequence). DNA for the CDR3: TGTGCCAGTAGTCCCGGACAGGGGCTCGCCTACGAGCAGTACTTC. This translates into CASSPGQGLAYEQYF.

This chain connects TRBV4-3 to TRBJ2-3; perhaps TRBD2 as D (6 bases). The CDR3 covers 22 residues. Deletions cut 4 bases from V and 5 bases from J, with 37 bases between. CDR1 is LGHNA, CDR2 YSLEER, per germline. CDR3: CASSPIPSGLRDLKGVGDTQYF. For the CDR3, the DNA is TGCGCCAGCAGCCCGATTCCTTCCGGCCTTCGGGACTTAAAGGGCGTCGGAGATACGCAGTATTTT.

CDR3 residues: CASSLEGGRRTQYF. The CDR3 DNA is TGTGCCAGCAGTTTAGAAGGCGGGAGGAGAACGCAGTATTTT. This chain uses TRBV28 with TRBJ2-3; TRBD2 matches 8 bases. The J segment lost 9 bases and the V segment lost 2 bases, leaving 7 bases of the junction unmatched. CDR1 is MDHEN and CDR2 is SYDVKM in the germline V gene. This CDR3 is 14 amino acids long.

The chain is built from TRBV27 and TRBJ2-7; 7 bases match TRBD1. Germline V lookup: CDR1 MNHEY, CDR2 SMNVEV (reference sequence). This CDR3 contains 14 residues. J gave up 0 bases and V 9 bases, and 8 bases lay outside the gene matches. The CDR3 is CASSKDRSSYEQYF. The CDR3 DNA reads TGTGCCAGTAGTAAGGACAGGAGCTCCTACGAGCAGTACTTC.

The rearrangement joins TRBV19 to TRBJ1-1; tentative D call: TRBD1 (5 bases). Trimming stripped 4 bases from V and 3 bases from J, with 9 bases between. Germline V gene sequence: CDR1 LNHDA, CDR2 SQIVND (reference sequence). This CDR3 has 13 amino acids. The DNA of the CDR3 is TGTGCCAGTAGTACACAGGCTTACACTGAAGCTTTCTTT. It is translated as CASSTQAYTEAFF. Together with reference TRBV19 and TRBJ1-1, the CDR3 gives the full variable domain: DGGITQSPKYLFRKEGQNVTLSCEQNLNHDAMYWYRQDPGQGLRLIYYSQIVNDFQKGDIAEGYSVSREKKESFPLTVTSAQKNPTAFYLCASSTQAYTEAFFGQGTRLTVV.

This clone was observed a single time. The CDR3 is CASKEGNQPQHF. The CDR3 region has the DNA TGTGCCAGCAAAGAGGGAAATCAGCCCCAGCATTTT. This chain uses TRBV6-1 with TRBJ1-5; no clear D gene. Germline values: CDR1 MNHNS, CDR2 SASEGT. The CDR3 spans 12 residues. Trimming stripped 7 bases from V and 4 bases from J, with 8 bases between.

This sequence joins TRBV7-2 and TRBJ2-1, with D uncertain. Germline CDR1 and CDR2: SGHTA and FQGNSA. CDR3 length equals 13 residues. The V end was cut by 5 bases, the J end by 7 bases, with 12 bases between. In DNA, the CDR3 is TGTGCCAGCAGCGAAGGATGGGTGAATGAGCAGTTCTTC. This translates into CASSEGWVNEQFF.

This chain joins TRBV5-8 and TRBJ2-7; D is possibly TRBD1 (5 bases). This CDR3 has 14 residues. Germline V lookup: CDR1 SGHTS, CDR2 YDEGEE. Trimming took off 2 bases at V and 3 bases at J, with 12 bases between the two ends. CDR3: CASSLGAAFYEQYF. In DNA form, the CDR3 reads TGTGCCAGCAGCTTAGGGGCCGCCTTCTACGAGCAGTACTTC. The full variable domain, its missing parts supplied by reference TRBV5-8 and TRBJ2-7, is EAGVTQSPTHLIKTRGQQATLRCSPISGHTSVYWYQQALGLGLQFLLWYDEGEERNRGNFPPRFSGRQFPNYSSELNVNALELEDSALYLCASSLGAAFYEQYFGPGTRLTVT.

The genes are TRBV7-7 and TRBJ1-1; possibly TRBD1 for D (5 bases). Germline CDR1 reads SSHAT; CDR2 reads FNYEAQ (reference sequence). V was shortened by 0 bases and J by 4 bases, with 18 bases between the two germline ends. This CDR3 has 17 residues. CDR3 bases: TGTGCCAGCAGCTTAGCTCCCCGGCTGGGGGATAGCACTGAAGCTTTCTTT. This sequence encodes CASSLAPRLGDSTEAFF.

The CDR3 loop is CASSGHRGQGYEQYF. The CDR3 nucleotides read TGTGCCAGCAGTGGCCACCGAGGACAGGGCTACGAGCAGTACTTC. The chain joins TRBV28 to TRBJ2-7; 8 positions agree with TRBD1. After removal of 5 bases from V and 3 bases from J, the junction contained 9 bases not matched to a gene. This CDR3 is built from 15 residues. The germline gives CDR1 MDHEN, CDR2 SYDVKM. Variable domain in full (rest from reference TRBV28 and TRBJ2-7): DVKVTQSSRYLVKRTGEKVFLECVQDMDHENMFWYRQDPGLGLRLIYFSYDVKMKEKGDIPEGYSVSREKKERFSLILESASTNQTSMYLCASSGHRGQGYEQYFGPGTRLTVT.

The chain uses TRBV7-9 and TRBJ1-5; TRBD1 aligns across 7 bases. CDR1 is SEHNR, CDR2 FQNEAQ, per germline (reference sequence). Germline trimming cut 5 bases from V and 4 bases from J; bases unmatched to any gene: 2. The CDR3 runs 13 residues. CDR3 in DNA: TGTGCCAGCAGCGAGGGGGCAAATCAGCCCCAGCATTTT. This encodes CASSEGANQPQHF.

The V call is TRBV13, the J call TRBJ1-2; no clear D gene. The V end was cut by 1 base, the J end by 1 base, with 7 bases between. The germline V gene encodes CDR1 PRHDT and CDR2 FYEKMQ (reference sequence). The CDR3 totals 14 residues. CDR3 nucleotides: TGTGCCAGCAGCTTAGTAGGCATTAACTATGGCTACACCTTC. Amino acid sequence: CASSLVGINYGYTF.

This chain connects TRBV5-4 to TRBJ2-5; TRBD2 agrees at 9 bases. Germline-derived CDR1 and CDR2 are SGHNT and YYREEE (reference sequence). J gave up 5 bases and V 0 bases, and 14 bases lay outside the gene matches. The CDR3 extends over 18 amino acids. The CDR3: CASSLAGRLAGRTETQYF. For the CDR3, the DNA is TGTGCCAGCAGCTTGGCGGGGAGGCTAGCGGGACGAACTGAGACCCAGTACTTC.

This clone has more than one count but fewer than ten. The genes are TRBV5-1 and TRBJ1-1; D gene unclear. Germline V gives CDR1 SGHRS, CDR2 YFSETQ. The CDR3 totals 11 residues. Trimming removed 6 bases at V and 2 bases at J, with 5 bases between. In nucleotides, the CDR3 is TGCGCCAGCATGGGAAACACTGAAGCTTTCTTT. The encoded protein is CASMGNTEAFF.

The genes are TRBV9 and TRBJ1-2, with a possible D match to TRBD1 (6 bases). V lost 3 bases to trimming and J lost 4 bases, with 13 bases between them. This CDR3 contains 14 residues. Germline lookup yields CDR1 SGDLS and CDR2 YYNGEE. The chain's CDR3 is CASSAEQGLYGYTF. In DNA, the CDR3 is TGTGCCAGCAGCGCCGAACAGGGACTCTATGGCTACACCTTC.

The chain's CDR3 is CASSIDSNRGNTEAFF. Here the CDR3 DNA reads TGTGCCAGTAGTATAGATAGTAACAGGGGAAACACTGAAGCTTTCTTT. This chain links TRBV19 with TRBJ1-1; the match to TRBD1 covers 7 bases. V was pared by 0 bases and J by 2 bases, with 6 bases of the junction left unmatched. The CDR3 is made up of 16 amino acids. Germline V lookup: CDR1 LNHDA, CDR2 SQIVND (reference sequence). The full variable domain, in which reference TRBV19 and TRBJ1-1 provide the parts outside the CDR3, is DGGITQSPKYLFRKEGQNVTLSCEQNLNHDAMYWYRQDPGQGLRLIYYSQIVNDFQKGDIAEGYSVSREKKESFPLTVTSAQKNPTAFYLCASSIDSNRGNTEAFFGQGTRLTVV.

The chain couples TRBV30 to TRBJ2-5, with 7 bases lining up with TRBD2. The DNA matches TRBJ2-7 better at its end, which makes the J call doubtful. The CDR3 has 11 amino acids. Germline V gene lookup returns CDR1 GTSNPN and CDR2 SVGIG (reference sequence). The CDR3 nucleotides are TGTGCCTGGGCGGGGGACCACGAGCAGTACTTC. This translates into CAWAGDHEQYF.

This clone was seen more than once but under ten times. The CDR3 DNA sequence: TGTGCCACCGTACAGGGGGCGCTCACTGAAGCTTTCTTT. It is translated as CATVQGALTEAFF. This chain uses TRBV2 with TRBJ1-1, with TRBD1 matching over 9 bases. J gave up 4 bases and V 10 bases, and 7 bases lay outside the gene matches. Germline CDR1 SNHLY, CDR2 FYNNEI. The CDR3 extends over 13 amino acids.